This TCR beta chain comes out of a study of post-analysis software for immune sequencing data. About the research overall: Disease courses included relapsing-remitting, secondary progressive and progressive-relapsing multiple sclerosis.

Overall study findings and caveats: When patients were compared with controls, 4 or 5 TRBV segments were more frequent, TRBV5-6, TRBV5-1 and TRBV20-1 among them. Clustering by F measure revealed strong co-clustering among samples prepared together in one batch. Compared against controls, patients with multiple sclerosis displayed significantly lower normalized Chao1 diversity.

Unique molecular identifiers featured in each of the TCR beta cDNA libraries. The T cell input of roughly 0.9 to 11 million gave about 470,000 cDNA molecules. TCRdb reprocessed the PCR reads via MiXCR and lists one record per CDR3 protein. Among 750,000 to 950,000 distinct CDR3 sequences, around 50% were seen once, and the ten largest hold approximately 4.3%. Details on this clonotype: Its target is unknown.

Germline CDR1 MGHRA, CDR2 YSYEKL. With 1 base clipped from V and 4 bases from J, the junction kept 6 bases outside the gene matches. The CDR3 sequence is 15 residues long. The TCR was taken from a girl aged 10 to 17 with multiple sclerosis. Sequenced sample: blood. The V call is TRBV4-1, the J call TRBJ2-5; TRBD1 aligns across 7 bases. The chain's CDR3 is CASSQVGDRIETQYF. CDR3 DNA: TGCGCCAGCAGCCAAGTCGGGGACAGAATAGAGACCCAGTACTTC.